A single sample gave rise to the 16 T cell receptor beta chains below, sequenced in a study of cytomegalovirus exposure and HLA in healthy donors. Use of 60 Vbeta and 13 Jbeta primers characterized the PCR. The table came from immunoSEQ multiplex PCR; TCRdb's copy has only in-frame clones and leaves some out. The sample gives about 130,000 clones, 70% to 75% of which show up once; around 7.2% is in the top ten. The sequenced sample was PBMCs. The receptors derive from a male donor in good health and CMV-seronegative.

The table lists this clone with a count of one. The chain joins TRBV28 to TRBJ1-4, with TRBD1 matching 8 bases. Germline values: CDR1 MDHEN, CDR2 SYDVKM. This CDR3 is built from 14 residues. The V segment lost 1 base and the J segment 7 bases; nucleotides outside the gene matches: 2. The DNA for the CDR3 is TGTGCCAGCAGTTTATCAGGGGGCTCTGAAAAACTGTTTTTT. This translates into CASSLSGGSEKLFF.

The chain has TRBV4-2 and TRBJ1-2, with 8 bases that match TRBD1. The junction had 15 bases not matched to a gene; V was cut back by 4 bases and J by 5 bases. This CDR3 is 17 amino acids long. CDR1 and CDR2 (germline): LGHNA, YNFKEQ. CDR3 in amino acids: CASSPTGAIEGDYGYTF. CDR3 sequence (DNA): TGTGCCAGCAGCCCGACAGGGGCGATTGAAGGGGATTATGGCTACACCTTC.

As concerns this clone: Other DNA sequences in this specimen translate into the identical CDR3. The V call is TRBV7-2, the J call TRBJ2-7; 8 bases align to TRBD2. The CDR3 length is 16 residues. Trimming took 1 base from V and 0 from J; bases not matched to a gene: 5. From germline, CDR1 is SGHTA and CDR2 FQGNSA. Written as DNA, the CDR3 is TGTGCCAGCAGCTTAGTCCCCAGCGGGAGCTCCTACGAGCAGTACTTC. Translation gives CASSLVPSGSSYEQYF.

This clone was seen only a few times. This chain connects TRBV10-3 to TRBJ2-7, with 11 bases lining up with TRBD1. This CDR3 has 15 amino acids. V shed 3 bases and J 6 bases; nucleotides not matched to a gene: 7. Per germline, CDR1 ENHRY and CDR2 SYGVKD. The CDR3 loop is CAISDPGTGGGEQYF. The CDR3, as DNA: TGTGCCATCAGTGATCCCGGGACAGGGGGTGGCGAGCAGTACTTC.

The sample holds a few counts of this clone. Different DNA sequences within this sample yield the same CDR3. The rearrangement uses TRBV29-1 and TRBJ1-1, with TRBD1 matching over 10 bases. CDR1 is SQVTM and CDR2 is ANQGSEA in the germline V gene. The V segment lost 1 base and the J segment 5 bases; nucleotides outside the gene matches: 1. The CDR3 covers 13 residues. CDR3 loop: CSVEGQGATEAFF. The CDR3 region has the DNA TGCAGCGTTGAAGGACAGGGGGCGACTGAAGCTTTCTTT.

The V gene is TRBV6-1, the J gene TRBJ2-7, with 15 bases lining up with TRBD2. In germline, CDR1 is MNHNS, CDR2 SASEGT. V lost 4 bases, J lost 0 bases, and 13 bases stayed unmatched. The CDR3 loop spans 20 amino acids. CDR3 protein: CASSVGPGLAGGRSSYEQYF. The DNA of the CDR3 is TGTGCCAGCAGTGTAGGCCCGGGACTAGCGGGGGGCCGGAGCTCCTACGAGCAGTACTTC.

This clone was picked up a small number of times. This sequence joins TRBV7-2 and TRBJ1-1; 9 bases map to TRBD1. V was pared by 5 bases and J by 5 bases, with 15 bases of the junction left unmatched. Germline V lookup: CDR1 SGHTA, CDR2 FQGNSA. The CDR3 is made up of 17 amino acids. The CDR3 sequence: CASSLRGTGTIGTEAFF. The DNA for the CDR3 is TGTGCCAGCAGCCTTAGGGGGACAGGGACTATTGGGACTGAAGCTTTCTTT.

The chain uses TRBV7-9 and TRBJ2-1, with a possible D match to TRBD1 (6 bases). With 1 base removed from V and 8 bases from J, the gap between germline ends came to 15 bases. This CDR3 spans 15 amino acids. Germline V lookup: CDR1 SEHNR, CDR2 FQNEAQ (reference sequence). The CDR3 coding sequence is TGTGCCAGCAGCTTAGAAACAGGGTTGATCTATGAGCAGTTCTTC. Translated: CASSLETGLIYEQFF. The variable domain in full, with the rest retrieved from reference TRBV7-9 and TRBJ2-1, is DTGVSQNPRHKITKRGQNVTFRCDPISEHNRLYWYRQTLGQGPEFLTYFQNEAQLEKSRLLSDRFSAERPKGSFSTLEIQRTEQGDSAMYLCASSLETGLIYEQFFGPGTRLTVL.

This chain connects TRBV19 to TRBJ2-5; possible D gene TRBD2, 6 bases. The CDR3 consists of 15 residues. Between the trimmed V and J ends, which lost 1 base and 5 bases, there was a span of 14 bases. The V gene's germline CDR1 is LNHDA and CDR2 SQIVND (reference sequence). The CDR3 sequence: CASSIGGVLGETQYF. CDR3 DNA sequence: TGTGCCAGTAGTATAGGGGGGGTCCTCGGGGAGACCCAGTACTTC.

The V gene is TRBV28, the J gene TRBJ2-1; D unresolved. There are 11 residues in the CDR3. V lost 5 bases and J 7 bases, leaving 6 bases between the germline ends. Germline loops: CDR1 MDHEN, CDR2 SYDVKM. CDR3 nucleotides: TGTGCCAGCAGTATCAGGAATGAGCAGTTCTTC. As protein: CASSIRNEQFF.

This clone was found once. This chain connects TRBV5-4 to TRBJ2-7, with 8 positions matching TRBD2. V lost 4 bases to trimming and J lost 3 bases; unmatched junction nucleotides: 9. The length of the CDR3 is 15 residues. Germline lookup yields CDR1 SGHNT and CDR2 YYREEE (reference sequence). Here the CDR3 reads CASSPAGGENYEQYF. The CDR3 region has the DNA TGTGCCAGCAGCCCGGCCGGGGGGGAGAACTACGAGCAGTACTTC.

The J gene is TRBJ2-7, the V gene TRBV7-2; tentative D call: TRBD2 (6 bases). CDR3 size: 13 residues. Deletions cut 8 bases from V and 4 bases from J, with 15 bases between. Germline V gives CDR1 SGHTA, CDR2 FQGNSA. In DNA form, the CDR3 reads TGTGCCAGCGCGGGGCGGGGCAAGTACGAGCAGTACTTC. Its protein product is CASAGRGKYEQYF.

The count of this clone is one. This chain connects TRBV7-8 to TRBJ2-5, with unresolved D. The CDR3 totals 13 residues. Looked up from germline, CDR1 is SGHVS and CDR2 is FQNEAQ. Trimming took off 3 bases at V and 9 bases at J, with 14 bases between the two ends. The CDR3 DNA sequence: TGTGCCAGCAGCTTTGATCGCGGCGGTCCCCAGTACTTC. This sequence encodes CASSFDRGGPQYF. The variable domain in full, completed from reference TRBV7-8 and TRBJ2-5, reads GAGVSQSPRYKVAKRGQDVALRCDPISGHVSLFWYQQALGQGPEFLTYFQNEAQLDKSGLPSDRFFAERPEGSVSTLKIQRTQQEDSAVYLCASSFDRGGPQYFGPGTRLLVL.

This chain connects TRBV25-1 to TRBJ2-7; 10 bases are a match to TRBD2. The CDR3 is 16 amino acids. The V gene's germline CDR1 is MGHDK and CDR2 SYGVNS. The V gene end was trimmed by 6 bases and the J gene end by 4 bases; junction bases not matched to a gene: 12. The CDR3: CASRGLSGGIGYEQYF. The CDR3 nucleotides are TGTGCCAGCAGAGGGCTTAGCGGGGGGATAGGTTACGAGCAGTACTTC.

This clone was observed a handful of times. The rearrangement links TRBV19 to TRBJ1-1, with TRBD1 matching 7 bases. V dropped 4 bases and J dropped 0; count of bases not matched to a gene: 5. Germline CDR1 is LNHDA and CDR2 is SQIVND (reference sequence). There are 15 residues in the CDR3. The CDR3 reads CASSTRDSLNTEAFF. The DNA for the CDR3 is TGTGCCAGTAGTACCCGGGACAGTTTGAACACTGAAGCTTTCTTT.

V is TRBV12-1 and J is TRBJ1-5. TRBV12-1 is deemed a pseudogene. The CDR3 spans 16 residues. The CDR3 bases are TGTGCCAGCAGCTTTCTTCGGGGTATCTCTCGCCAGCCCCAGCATTTT. This translates into CASSFLRGISRQPQHF.